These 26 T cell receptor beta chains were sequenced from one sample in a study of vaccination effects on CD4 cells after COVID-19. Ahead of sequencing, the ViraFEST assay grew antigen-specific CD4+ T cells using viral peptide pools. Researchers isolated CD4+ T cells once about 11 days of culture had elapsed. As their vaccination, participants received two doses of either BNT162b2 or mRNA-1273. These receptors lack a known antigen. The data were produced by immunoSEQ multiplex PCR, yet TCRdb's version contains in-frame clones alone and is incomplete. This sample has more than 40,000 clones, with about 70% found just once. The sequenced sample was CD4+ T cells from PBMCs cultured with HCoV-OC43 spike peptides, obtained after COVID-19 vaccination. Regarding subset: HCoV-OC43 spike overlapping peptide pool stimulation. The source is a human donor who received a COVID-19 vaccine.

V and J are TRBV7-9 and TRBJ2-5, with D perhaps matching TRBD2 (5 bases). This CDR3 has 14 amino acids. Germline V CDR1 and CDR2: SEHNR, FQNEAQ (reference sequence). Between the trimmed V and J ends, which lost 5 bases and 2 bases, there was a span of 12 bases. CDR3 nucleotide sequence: TGTGCCAGCAGCCAGAGGGCCGAACAAGAGACCCAGTACTTC. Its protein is CASSQRAEQETQYF.

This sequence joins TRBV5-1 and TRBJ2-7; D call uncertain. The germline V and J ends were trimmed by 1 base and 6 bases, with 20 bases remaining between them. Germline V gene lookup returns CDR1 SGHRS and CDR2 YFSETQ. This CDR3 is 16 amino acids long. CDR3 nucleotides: TGCGCCAGCAGCTTGAAGGCCTATGGAAGCATGGGCGAGCAGTACTTC. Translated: CASSLKAYGSMGEQYF.

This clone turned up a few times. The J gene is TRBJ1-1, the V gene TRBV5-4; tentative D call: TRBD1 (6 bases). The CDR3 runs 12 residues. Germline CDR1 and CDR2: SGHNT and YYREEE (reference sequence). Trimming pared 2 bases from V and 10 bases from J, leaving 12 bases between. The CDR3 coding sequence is TGTGCCAGCAGCTTACAGGGAAGGGCAGCTTTCTTT. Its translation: CASSLQGRAAFF.

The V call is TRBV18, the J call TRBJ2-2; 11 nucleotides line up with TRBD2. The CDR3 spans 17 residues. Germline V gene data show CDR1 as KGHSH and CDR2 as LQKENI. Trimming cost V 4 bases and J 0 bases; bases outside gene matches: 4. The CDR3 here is CASSLLAGGSNTGELFF. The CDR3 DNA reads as TGTGCCAGCTCACTCCTAGCGGGAGGCTCGAACACCGGGGAGCTGTTTTTT.

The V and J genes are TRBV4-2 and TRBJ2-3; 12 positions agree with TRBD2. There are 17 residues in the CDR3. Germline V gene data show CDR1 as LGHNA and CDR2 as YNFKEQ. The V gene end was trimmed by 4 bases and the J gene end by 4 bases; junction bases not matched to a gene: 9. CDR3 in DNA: TGTGCCAGCAGCCCACACCCTAGCGGGGGGGCCTCAGATACGCAGTATTTT. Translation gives CASSPHPSGGASDTQYF.

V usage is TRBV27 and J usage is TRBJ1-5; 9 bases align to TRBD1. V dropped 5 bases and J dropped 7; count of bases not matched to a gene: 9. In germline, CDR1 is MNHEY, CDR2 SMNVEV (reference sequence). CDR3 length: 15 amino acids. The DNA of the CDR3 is TGTGCCAGCAGTCCGGGACAGGGAGGGAGGCAGCCCCAGCATTTT. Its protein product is CASSPGQGGRQPQHF.

CDR3 region: CASGQSGNTIYF. CDR3 DNA sequence: TGTGCCAGCGGACAGTCTGGAAACACCATATATTTT. This chain connects TRBV3-1 (or the pseudogene TRBV3-2) to TRBJ1-3, with D tentatively TRBD1 (6 bases). Germline CDR1 LGHDT, CDR2 YNNKEL (reference sequence). This CDR3 has 12 amino acids. The ends were cut back, 8 bases at V and 1 base at J, with 6 bases in the middle.

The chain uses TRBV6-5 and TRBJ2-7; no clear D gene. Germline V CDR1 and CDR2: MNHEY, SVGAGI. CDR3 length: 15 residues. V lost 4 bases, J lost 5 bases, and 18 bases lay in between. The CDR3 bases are TGTGCCAGCAGTTTAGCAGGCTCGATCAGAAACGAGCAGTACTTC. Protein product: CASSLAGSIRNEQYF.

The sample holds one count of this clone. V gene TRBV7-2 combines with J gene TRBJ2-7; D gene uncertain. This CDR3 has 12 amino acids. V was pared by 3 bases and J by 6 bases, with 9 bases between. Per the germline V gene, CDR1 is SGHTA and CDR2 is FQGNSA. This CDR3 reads CASSFQRSEQYF. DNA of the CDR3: TGTGCCAGCAGCTTCCAAAGAAGCGAGCAGTACTTC. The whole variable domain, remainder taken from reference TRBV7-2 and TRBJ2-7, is GAGVSQSPSNKVTEKGKDVELRCDPISGHTALYWYRQSLGQGLEFLIYFQGNSAPDKSGLPSDRFSAERTGGSVSTLTIQRTQQEDSAVYLCASSFQRSEQYFGPGTRLTVT.

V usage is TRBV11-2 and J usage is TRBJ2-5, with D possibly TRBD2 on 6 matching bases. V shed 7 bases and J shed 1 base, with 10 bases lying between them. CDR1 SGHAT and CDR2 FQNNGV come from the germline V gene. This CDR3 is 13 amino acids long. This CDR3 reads CASTLGGQETQYF. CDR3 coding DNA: TGTGCCAGCACCCTCGGGGGCCAAGAGACCCAGTACTTC.

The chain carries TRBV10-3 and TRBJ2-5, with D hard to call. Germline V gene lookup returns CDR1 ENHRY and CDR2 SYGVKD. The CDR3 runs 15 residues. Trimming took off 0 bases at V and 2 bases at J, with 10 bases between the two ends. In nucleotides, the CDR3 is TGTGCCATCAGTGAGTCGACGACACTGCAAGAGACCCAGTACTTC. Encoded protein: CAISESTTLQETQYF.

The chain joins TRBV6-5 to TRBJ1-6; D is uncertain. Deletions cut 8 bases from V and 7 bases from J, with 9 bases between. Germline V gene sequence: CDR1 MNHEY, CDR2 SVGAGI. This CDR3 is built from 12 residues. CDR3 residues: CASRMRNSPLHF. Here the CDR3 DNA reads TGTGCCAGCCGGATGAGGAATTCACCCCTCCACTTT.

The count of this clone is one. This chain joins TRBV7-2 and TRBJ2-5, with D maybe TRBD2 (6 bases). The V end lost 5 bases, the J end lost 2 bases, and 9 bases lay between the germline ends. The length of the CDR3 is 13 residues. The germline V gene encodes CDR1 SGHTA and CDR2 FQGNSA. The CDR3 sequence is CASSDGGQETQYF. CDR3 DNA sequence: TGTGCCAGCAGCGACGGGGGTCAAGAGACCCAGTACTTC.

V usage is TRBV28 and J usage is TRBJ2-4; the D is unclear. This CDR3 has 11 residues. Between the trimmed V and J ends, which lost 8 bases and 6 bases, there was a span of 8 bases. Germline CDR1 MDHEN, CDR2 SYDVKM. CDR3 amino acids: CASLGGNIQYF. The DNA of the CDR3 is TGTGCCAGCCTGGGTGGAAACATTCAGTACTTC.

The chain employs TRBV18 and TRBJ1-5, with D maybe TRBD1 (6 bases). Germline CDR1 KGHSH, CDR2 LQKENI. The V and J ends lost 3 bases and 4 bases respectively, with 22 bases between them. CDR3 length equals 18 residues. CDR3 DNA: TGTGCCAGCTCACCCAAGACGACAGGAGCCCCGGGAAATCAGCCCCAGCATTTT. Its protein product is CASSPKTTGAPGNQPQHF.

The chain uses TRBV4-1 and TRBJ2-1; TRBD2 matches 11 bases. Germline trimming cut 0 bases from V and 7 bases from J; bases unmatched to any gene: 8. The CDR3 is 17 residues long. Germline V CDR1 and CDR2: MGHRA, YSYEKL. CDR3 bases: TGCGCCAGCAGCCAAGAATTGTGGGCTAGCGGGGGGAATGAGCAGTTCTTC. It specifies CASSQELWASGGNEQFF.

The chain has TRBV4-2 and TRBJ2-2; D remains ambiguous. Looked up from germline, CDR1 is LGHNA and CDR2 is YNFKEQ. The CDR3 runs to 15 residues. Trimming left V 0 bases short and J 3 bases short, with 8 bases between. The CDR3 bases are TGTGCCAGCAGCCAAGATCGGCAACACACCGGGGAGCTGTTTTTT. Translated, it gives CASSQDRQHTGELFF.

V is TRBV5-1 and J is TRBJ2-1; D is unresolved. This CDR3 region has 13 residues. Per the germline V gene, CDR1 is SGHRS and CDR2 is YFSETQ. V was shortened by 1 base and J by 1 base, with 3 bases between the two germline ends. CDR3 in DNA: TGCGCCAGCAGCTTGAATTCCTACAATGAGCAGTTCTTC. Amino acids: CASSLNSYNEQFF.

CDR3: CASSLSAANYGYTF. The CDR3 region has the DNA TGTGCCAGCAGCTTGAGTGCAGCAAACTATGGCTACACCTTC. The chain joins TRBV5-8 to TRBJ1-2; the D is unclear. The CDR3 has 14 amino acids. Germline V gene sequence: CDR1 SGHTS, CDR2 YDEGEE. V shed 1 base and J shed 2 bases, with 9 bases lying between them.

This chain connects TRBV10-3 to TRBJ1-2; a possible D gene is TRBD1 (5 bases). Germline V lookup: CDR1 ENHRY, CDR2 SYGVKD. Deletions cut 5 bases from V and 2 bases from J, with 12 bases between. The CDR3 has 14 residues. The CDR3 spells CAISPTGRNYGYTF. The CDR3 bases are TGTGCCATCAGTCCTACGGGACGGAACTATGGCTACACCTTC.

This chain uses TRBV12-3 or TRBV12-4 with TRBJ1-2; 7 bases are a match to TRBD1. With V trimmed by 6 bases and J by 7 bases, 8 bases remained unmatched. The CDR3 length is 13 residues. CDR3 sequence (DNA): TGTGCCAGCAGCGATACAGGGGCAGTTGGCTACACCTTC. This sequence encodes CASSDTGAVGYTF.

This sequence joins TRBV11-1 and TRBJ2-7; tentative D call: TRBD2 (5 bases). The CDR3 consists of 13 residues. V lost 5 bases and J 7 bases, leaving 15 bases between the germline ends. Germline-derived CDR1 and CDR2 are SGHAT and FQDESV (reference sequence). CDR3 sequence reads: CASSQVVAWEQYF. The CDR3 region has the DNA TGTGCCAGCAGCCAGGTGGTAGCGTGGGAGCAGTACTTC.

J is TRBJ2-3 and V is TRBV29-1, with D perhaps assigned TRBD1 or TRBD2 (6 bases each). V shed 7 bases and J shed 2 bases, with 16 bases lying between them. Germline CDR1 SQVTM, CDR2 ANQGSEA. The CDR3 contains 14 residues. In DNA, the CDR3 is TGCAGCGCTGACGGAGGGGGTTTCACAGATACGCAGTATTTT. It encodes CSADGGGFTDTQYF.

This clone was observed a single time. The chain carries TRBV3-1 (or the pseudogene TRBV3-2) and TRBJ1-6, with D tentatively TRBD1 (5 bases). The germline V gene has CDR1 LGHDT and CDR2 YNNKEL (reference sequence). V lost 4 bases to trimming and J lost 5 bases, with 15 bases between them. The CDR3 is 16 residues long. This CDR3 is CASSPPRTDNNSPLHF. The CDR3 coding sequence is TGTGCCAGCAGCCCCCCCCGGACGGACAATAATTCACCCCTCCACTTT.

CDR3: CASSERGRGGGQPQHF. The CDR3, as DNA: TGTGCCAGCAGTGAAAGGGGCAGGGGCGGCGGTCAGCCCCAGCATTTT. V and J are TRBV6-1 and TRBJ1-5; D might be TRBD1 (6 bases). Germline lookup yields CDR1 MNHNS and CDR2 SASEGT. Trimming took 2 bases from V and 6 from J, leaving 17 bases between them. This CDR3 region has 16 residues.

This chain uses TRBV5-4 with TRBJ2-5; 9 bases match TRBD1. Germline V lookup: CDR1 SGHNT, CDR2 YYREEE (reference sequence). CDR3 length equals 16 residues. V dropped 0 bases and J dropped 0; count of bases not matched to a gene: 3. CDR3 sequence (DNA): TGTGCCAGCAGCTTGGCCGGGACAGGGTACCAAGAGACCCAGTACTTC. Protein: CASSLAGTGYQETQYF.